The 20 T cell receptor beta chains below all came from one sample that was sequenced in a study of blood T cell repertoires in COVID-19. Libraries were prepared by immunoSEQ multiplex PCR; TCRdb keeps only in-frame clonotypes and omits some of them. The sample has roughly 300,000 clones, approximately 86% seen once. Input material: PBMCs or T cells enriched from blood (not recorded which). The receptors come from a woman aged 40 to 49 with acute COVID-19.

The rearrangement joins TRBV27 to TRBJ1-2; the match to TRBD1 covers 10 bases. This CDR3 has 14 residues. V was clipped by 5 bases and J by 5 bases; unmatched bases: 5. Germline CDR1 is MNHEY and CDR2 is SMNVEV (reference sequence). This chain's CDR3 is CASSPGQGPYGYTF. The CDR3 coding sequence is TGTGCCAGCAGTCCGGGACAGGGGCCTTATGGCTACACCTTC.

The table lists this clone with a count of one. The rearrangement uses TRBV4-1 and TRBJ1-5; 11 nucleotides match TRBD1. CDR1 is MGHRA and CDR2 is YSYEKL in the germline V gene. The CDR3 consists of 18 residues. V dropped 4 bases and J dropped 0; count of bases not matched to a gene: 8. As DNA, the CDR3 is TGCGCCAGCAGCCCTTCGGGACAGGGGGGGTATAGCAATCAGCCCCAGCATTTT. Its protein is CASSPSGQGGYSNQPQHF.

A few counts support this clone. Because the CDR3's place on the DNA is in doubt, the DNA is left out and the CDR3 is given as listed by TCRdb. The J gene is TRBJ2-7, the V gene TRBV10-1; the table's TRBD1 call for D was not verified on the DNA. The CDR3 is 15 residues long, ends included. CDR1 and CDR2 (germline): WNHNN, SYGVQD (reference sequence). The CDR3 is CASILGRARAYEQYF.

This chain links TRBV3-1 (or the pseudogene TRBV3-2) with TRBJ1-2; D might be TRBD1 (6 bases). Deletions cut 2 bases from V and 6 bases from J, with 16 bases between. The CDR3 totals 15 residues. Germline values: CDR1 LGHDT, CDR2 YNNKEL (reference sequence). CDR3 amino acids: CASSQIQGLGNGYTF. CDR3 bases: TGTGCCAGCAGCCAAATACAGGGATTGGGAAATGGCTACACCTTC.

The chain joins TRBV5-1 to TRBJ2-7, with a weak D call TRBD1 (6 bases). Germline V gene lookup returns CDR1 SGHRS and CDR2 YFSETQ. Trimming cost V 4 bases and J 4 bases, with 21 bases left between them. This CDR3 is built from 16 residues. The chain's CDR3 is CASSAVAGTTRYEQYF. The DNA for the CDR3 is TGCGCCAGCAGCGCGGTAGCCGGGACAACAAGATACGAGCAGTACTTC.

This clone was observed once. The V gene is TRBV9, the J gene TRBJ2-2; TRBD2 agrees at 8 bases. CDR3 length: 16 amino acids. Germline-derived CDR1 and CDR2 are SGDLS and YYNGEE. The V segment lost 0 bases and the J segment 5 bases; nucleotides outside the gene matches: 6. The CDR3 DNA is TGTGCCAGCAGCGTAGCAGGAGCGGGAGTTACCGGGGAGCTGTTTTTT. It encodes CASSVAGAGVTGELFF.

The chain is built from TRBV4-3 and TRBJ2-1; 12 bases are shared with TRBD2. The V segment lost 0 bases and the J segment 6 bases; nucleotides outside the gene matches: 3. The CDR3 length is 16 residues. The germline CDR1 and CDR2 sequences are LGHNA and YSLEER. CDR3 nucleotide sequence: TGCGCCAGCAGCCAAGAGACTAGCGGGAGTTTCAATGAGCAGTTCTTC. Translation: CASSQETSGSFNEQFF.

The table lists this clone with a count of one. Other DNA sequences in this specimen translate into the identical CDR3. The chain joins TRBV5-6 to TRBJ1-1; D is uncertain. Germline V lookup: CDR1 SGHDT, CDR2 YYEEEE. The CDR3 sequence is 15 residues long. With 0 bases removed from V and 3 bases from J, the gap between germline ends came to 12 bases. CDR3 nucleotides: TGTGCCAGCAGCTTGGATGGAGGGCGAGACACTGAAGCTTTCTTT. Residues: CASSLDGGRDTEAFF. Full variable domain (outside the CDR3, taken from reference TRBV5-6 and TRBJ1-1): DAGVTQSPTHLIKTRGQQVTLRCSPKSGHDTVSWYQQALGQGPQFIFQYYEEEERQRGNFPDRFSGHQFPNYSSELNVNALLLGDSALYLCASSLDGGRDTEAFFGQGTRLTVV.

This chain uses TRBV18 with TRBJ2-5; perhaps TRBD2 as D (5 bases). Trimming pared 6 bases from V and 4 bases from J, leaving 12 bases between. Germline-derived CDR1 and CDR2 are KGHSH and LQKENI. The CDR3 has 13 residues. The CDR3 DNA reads TGTGCCAGCTCTCTGGGAGTGTCAGAGACCCAGTACTTC. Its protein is CASSLGVSETQYF.

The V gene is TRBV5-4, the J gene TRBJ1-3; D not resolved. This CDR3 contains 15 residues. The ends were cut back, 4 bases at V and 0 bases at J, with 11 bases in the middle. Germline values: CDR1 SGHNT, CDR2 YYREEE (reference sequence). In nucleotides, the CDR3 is TGTGCCAGCAGCGAGGGCGGCCACTCTGGAAACACCATATATTTT. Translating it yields CASSEGGHSGNTIYF.

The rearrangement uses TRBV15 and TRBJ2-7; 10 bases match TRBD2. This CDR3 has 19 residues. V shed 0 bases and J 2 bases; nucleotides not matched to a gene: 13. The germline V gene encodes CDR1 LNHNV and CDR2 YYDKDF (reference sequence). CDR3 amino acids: CATSRDLSLTSGETYEQYF. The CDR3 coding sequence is TGTGCCACCAGCAGAGATCTTAGCCTTACTAGCGGGGAGACCTACGAGCAGTACTTC.

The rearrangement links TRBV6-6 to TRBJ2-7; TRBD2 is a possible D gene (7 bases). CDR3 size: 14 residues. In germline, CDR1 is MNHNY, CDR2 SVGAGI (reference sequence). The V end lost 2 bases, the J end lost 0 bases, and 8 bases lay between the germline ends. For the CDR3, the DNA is TGTGCCAGCAGTTACGGGGGGGCCTCCTACGAGCAGTACTTC. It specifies CASSYGGASYEQYF.

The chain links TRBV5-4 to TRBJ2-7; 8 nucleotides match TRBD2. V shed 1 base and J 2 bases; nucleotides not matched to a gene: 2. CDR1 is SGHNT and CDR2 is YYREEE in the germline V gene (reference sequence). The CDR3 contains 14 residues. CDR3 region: CASSLQRGTYEQYF. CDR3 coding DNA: TGTGCCAGCAGCTTGCAGCGGGGGACCTACGAGCAGTACTTC.

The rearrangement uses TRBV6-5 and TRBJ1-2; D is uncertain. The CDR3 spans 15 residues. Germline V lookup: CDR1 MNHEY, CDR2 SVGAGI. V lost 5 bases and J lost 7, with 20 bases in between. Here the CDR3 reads CASSPSAPEVSGYTF. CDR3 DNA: TGTGCCAGCAGTCCCTCGGCCCCGGAGGTATCTGGCTACACCTTC.

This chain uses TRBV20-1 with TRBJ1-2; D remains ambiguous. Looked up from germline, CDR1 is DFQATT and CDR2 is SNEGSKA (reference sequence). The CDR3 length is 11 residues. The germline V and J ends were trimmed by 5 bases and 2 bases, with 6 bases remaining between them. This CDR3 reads CSALLNYGYTF. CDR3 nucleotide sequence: TGCAGTGCTTTACTCAACTATGGCTACACCTTC.

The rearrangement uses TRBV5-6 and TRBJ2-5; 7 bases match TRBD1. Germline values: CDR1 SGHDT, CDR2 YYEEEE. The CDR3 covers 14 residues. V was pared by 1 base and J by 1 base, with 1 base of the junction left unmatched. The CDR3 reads CASSLTGAQETQYF. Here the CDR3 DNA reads TGTGCCAGCAGCTTGACAGGGGCCCAAGAGACCCAGTACTTC.

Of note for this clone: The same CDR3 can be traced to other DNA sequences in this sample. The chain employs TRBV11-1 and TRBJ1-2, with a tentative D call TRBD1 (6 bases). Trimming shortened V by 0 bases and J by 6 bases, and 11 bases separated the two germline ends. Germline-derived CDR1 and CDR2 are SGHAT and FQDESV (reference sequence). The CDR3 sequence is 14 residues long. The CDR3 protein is CASSLARGSDGYTF. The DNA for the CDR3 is TGTGCCAGCAGCTTAGCGAGGGGGTCGGATGGCTACACCTTC.

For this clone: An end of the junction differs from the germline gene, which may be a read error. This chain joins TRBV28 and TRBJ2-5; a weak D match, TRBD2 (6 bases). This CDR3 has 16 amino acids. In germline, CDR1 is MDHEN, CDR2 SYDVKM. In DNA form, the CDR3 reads TGTGCCAGCAGGTTATCACCCGGATGGGGGGTTGGGACCCAGTACTTC. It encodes CASRLSPGWGVGTQYF.

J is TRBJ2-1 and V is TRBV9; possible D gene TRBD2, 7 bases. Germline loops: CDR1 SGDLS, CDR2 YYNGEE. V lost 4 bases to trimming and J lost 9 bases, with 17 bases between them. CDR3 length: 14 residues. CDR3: CASSPVRGGTEQFF. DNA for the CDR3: TGTGCCAGCAGCCCGGTAAGGGGGGGAACTGAGCAGTTCTTC.

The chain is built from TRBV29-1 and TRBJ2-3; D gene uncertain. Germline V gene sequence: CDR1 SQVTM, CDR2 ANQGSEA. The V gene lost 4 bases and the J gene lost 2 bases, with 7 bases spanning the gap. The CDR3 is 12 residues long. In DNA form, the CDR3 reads TGCAGCGTTGCCAGGTACACAGATACGCAGTATTTT. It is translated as CSVARYTDTQYF.